What follows are 20 T cell receptor beta chains derived from one specimen sequenced in a study of cytomegalovirus exposure and HLA in healthy donors. The PCR employed 60 Vbeta primers together with 13 Jbeta primers. Using immunoSEQ multiplex PCR, the repertoire was profiled, and TCRdb retains in-frame clones only, with some absent. The sample includes 110,000 to 150,000 clones, 70% to 85% of them seen just once. Sequenced material: PBMCs. The receptor set was obtained from a middle-aged woman in good health and CMV-seronegative.

The chain uses TRBV5-4 and TRBJ1-1; D not certain. V shed 6 bases and J shed 4 bases, with 16 bases lying between them. CDR3 length equals 14 residues. Germline V CDR1 and CDR2: SGHNT, YYREEE (reference sequence). The CDR3 DNA is TGTGCCAGCACCCTCCCGGAGGGAGCCACTGAAGCTTTCTTT. Translated: CASTLPEGATEAFF. Full variable domain (outside the CDR3, taken from reference TRBV5-4 and TRBJ1-1): ETGVTQSPTHLIKTRGQQVTLRCSSQSGHNTVSWYQQALGQGPQFIFQYYREEENGRGNFPPRFSGLQFPNYSSELNVNALELDDSALYLCASTLPEGATEAFFGQGTRLTVV.

The chain has TRBV7-8 and TRBJ2-4; 7 nucleotides align to TRBD1. The CDR3 runs to 16 residues. The J segment lost 0 bases and the V segment lost 5 bases, leaving 7 bases of the junction unmatched. Germline CDR1 is SGHVS and CDR2 is FQNEAQ. This CDR3 reads CASSPGQDLAKNIQYF. The CDR3 nucleotides are TGTGCCAGCAGCCCCGGACAGGACCTAGCCAAAAACATTCAGTACTTC.

The chain combines TRBV7-2 with TRBJ1-2; TRBD1 agrees at 9 bases. Germline trimming cut 2 bases from V and 8 bases from J; bases unmatched to any gene: 3. Germline CDR1 SGHTA, CDR2 FQGNSA. This CDR3 is 13 amino acids long. The CDR3 DNA reads TGTGCCAGCAGCTTATGGACAGGGGAAGGCTACACCTTC. It encodes CASSLWTGEGYTF.

The V call is TRBV5-6, the J call TRBJ2-7; D perhaps matches TRBD2 (6 bases). Deletions cut 4 bases from V and 2 bases from J, with 13 bases between. Looked up from germline, CDR1 is SGHDT and CDR2 is YYEEEE. This CDR3 is 14 amino acids long. The CDR3 DNA reads as TGTGCCAGCAGCCGCCGCGGGGTCACCTACGAGCAGTACTTC. The encoded protein is CASSRRGVTYEQYF.

This chain joins TRBV6-5 and TRBJ2-1, with TRBD1 matching over 9 bases. The CDR3 is 15 residues long. Germline CDR1 MNHEY, CDR2 SVGAGI. The V gene end was trimmed by 0 bases and the J gene end by 9 bases; junction bases not matched to a gene: 6. CDR3 protein: CASSYSAQGASEQFF. Here the CDR3 DNA reads TGTGCCAGCAGTTACTCGGCACAGGGGGCTAGTGAGCAGTTCTTC.

The chain is built from TRBV7-2 and TRBJ2-7; the D gene is possibly TRBD1 (5 bases). Germline values: CDR1 SGHTA, CDR2 FQGNSA. The V end lost 5 bases, the J end lost 3 bases, and 17 bases lay between the germline ends. The CDR3 length is 15 residues. The CDR3 is CASSHRTLQDYEQYF. The CDR3 bases are TGTGCCAGCAGCCACCGGACCCTACAGGACTACGAGCAGTACTTC.

The chain recombines TRBV30 with TRBJ2-3; 14 positions agree with TRBD2. Germline assignment: CDR1 GTSNPN and CDR2 SVGIG (reference sequence). V was pared by 8 bases and J by 3 bases, with 4 bases of the junction left unmatched. The CDR3 totals 14 residues. CDR3 nucleotide sequence: TGTGCCGGGACTAGCGGGAGTCGAACAGATACGCAGTATTTT. It codes for CAGTSGSRTDTQYF.

The chain uses TRBV19 and TRBJ1-5; 7 bases match TRBD1. Germline CDR1 reads LNHDA; CDR2 reads SQIVND (reference sequence). V trimming: 9 bases; J trimming: 9 bases; junction bases outside the gene matches: 14. The CDR3 consists of 14 residues. The CDR3 DNA is TGTGCCAGCCGAGGGACAGCTCTTATGACGCCCCAGCATTTT. Translated: CASRGTALMTPQHF.

The genes are TRBV6-6 and TRBJ2-1; 9 positions agree with TRBD2. The CDR3 is 15 amino acids. The germline gives CDR1 MNHNY, CDR2 SVGAGI (reference sequence). V lost 7 bases, J lost 9 bases, and 13 bases stayed unmatched. Here the CDR3 DNA reads TGTGCCAGCAACCCCGTTGGCGGGAGGGCCCCTGAGCAGTTCTTC. It yields the protein CASNPVGGRAPEQFF.

The chain joins TRBV7-9 to TRBJ1-5, with a weak D call TRBD1 (6 bases). Per the germline V gene, CDR1 is SEHNR and CDR2 is FQNEAQ (reference sequence). Trimming shortened V by 7 bases and J by 3 bases, and 7 bases separated the two germline ends. The CDR3 has 12 residues. The CDR3 reads CASTGDNQPQHF. For the CDR3, the DNA is TGTGCCAGCACAGGGGACAATCAGCCCCAGCATTTT.

This clone came up once. In DNA form, the CDR3 reads TGTGCCAGCAGTTTTCATACCTGGTTGCAGGAGAACACCGGGGAGCTGTTTTTT. This encodes CASSFHTWLQENTGELFF. The genes are TRBV28 and TRBJ2-2; D gene ambiguous. V lost 3 bases to trimming and J lost 1 base, with 18 bases between them. The CDR3 has 18 residues. Germline lookup yields CDR1 MDHEN and CDR2 SYDVKM.

V and J are TRBV2 and TRBJ1-4; 7 bases match TRBD1. In germline, CDR1 is SNHLY, CDR2 FYNNEI. The CDR3 has 12 residues. Trimming cost V 5 bases and J 11 bases; bases outside gene matches: 5. The CDR3 reads CASSPTGRKLFF. Written as DNA, the CDR3 is TGTGCCAGCAGTCCGACAGGGAGGAAACTGTTTTTT.

V is TRBV5-8 and J is TRBJ2-5; a weak D match, TRBD2 (5 bases). The CDR3 sequence is 15 residues long. CDR1 is SGHTS and CDR2 is YDEGEE in the germline V gene. The ends were cut back, 7 bases at V and 2 bases at J, with 18 bases in the middle. CDR3 nucleotides: TGTGCCAGCCATGTGTTCCCGGCGGGTCAAGAGACCCAGTACTTC. Amino acid sequence: CASHVFPAGQETQYF.

CDR3 DNA: TGTGCCAGCAGTAAGGACACCTACAATGAGCAGTTCTTC. It is translated as CASSKDTYNEQFF. The chain is built from TRBV28 and TRBJ2-1; a weak D match, TRBD1 (5 bases). CDR1 and CDR2 (germline): MDHEN, SYDVKM. There are 13 residues in the CDR3. With 5 bases removed from V and 2 bases from J, the gap between germline ends came to 7 bases.

The V call is TRBV5-1, the J call TRBJ2-6; D remains unclear. The CDR3 has 15 amino acids. CDR1 is SGHRS, CDR2 YFSETQ, per germline. The V gene lost 2 bases and the J gene lost 0 bases, with 6 bases spanning the gap. The CDR3 reads CASSLANSGANVLTF. The CDR3 region has the DNA TGCGCCAGCAGCTTAGCTAACTCTGGGGCCAACGTCCTGACTTTC.

This clone was seen a few times. The V and J genes are TRBV11-3 and TRBJ2-1; D call uncertain. This CDR3 has 15 amino acids. Germline values: CDR1 SGHNT, CDR2 YENEEA. Trimming removed 1 base at V and 7 bases at J, with 14 bases between. This chain's CDR3 is CASSLAPTQRNEQFF. In DNA, the CDR3 is TGTGCCAGCAGCTTAGCGCCGACTCAGAGGAATGAGCAGTTCTTC.

The chain's CDR3 is CASSQGPGANYGYTF. CDR3 nucleotide sequence: TGCGCCAGCAGCCAAGGGCCAGGGGCGAACTATGGCTACACCTTC. The chain couples TRBV4-3 to TRBJ1-2, with TRBD1 as a possible D gene (6 bases). V lost 1 base, J lost 2 bases, and 11 bases lay in between. The CDR3 sequence is 15 residues long. Germline V gene sequence: CDR1 LGHNA, CDR2 YSLEER.

The rearrangement links TRBV19 to TRBJ1-2, with D uncertain. From germline, CDR1 is LNHDA and CDR2 SQIVND (reference sequence). Trimming took off 2 bases at V and 4 bases at J, with 5 bases between the two ends. This CDR3 region has 12 residues. The CDR3 spells CASSIWSYGYTF. The CDR3 DNA sequence: TGTGCCAGTAGTATATGGAGCTATGGCTACACCTTC.

The CDR3 is CASSLDSGGYTF. The CDR3 nucleotides read TGTGCCAGCAGCTTAGACAGTGGTGGCTACACCTTC. The J gene is TRBJ1-2, the V gene TRBV7-2; D call uncertain. Per germline, CDR1 SGHTA and CDR2 FQGNSA. V was trimmed by 1 base and J by 7 bases, leaving 7 bases between them. The CDR3 is 12 residues long.

V is TRBV7-2 and J is TRBJ1-2, with 7 bases matching TRBD1. The CDR3 has 16 amino acids. Germline-derived CDR1 and CDR2 are SGHTA and FQGNSA. Losses at the gene ends were 2 bases for V and 2 bases for J; bases not matched to a gene: 8. CDR3 DNA sequence: TGTGCCAGCAGCTTAACCTCCGGGACAGCGAACTATGGCTACACCTTC. Its protein is CASSLTSGTANYGYTF.